Below, 13 T cell receptor beta chains from the same sample are listed, as sequenced in a study of blood T cell repertoires in COVID-19 (dated by TCRdb to 2020 to 2022). The library was generated by the immunoSEQ multiplex PCR assay. What TCRdb holds here is the immuneACCESS table cut down to in-frame rearrangements. Part of the clones is not present; checked against another copy, under half of the missing clones reflect an unresolved V gene, and the others are unexplained. The sample has 50,000 to 65,000 clones on record, 80% to 95% of them singletons. 5.5% to 6% of the sample rests with the top ten. Material: peripheral blood. These receptors came from a human donor in a cohort sampled during active COVID-19.

This clone appeared once. The chain employs TRBV30 and TRBJ1-1; no firm D call. Germline values: CDR1 GTSNPN, CDR2 SVGIG (reference sequence). The CDR3 totals 12 residues. V shed 3 bases and J shed 4 bases, with 9 bases lying between them. In DNA, the CDR3 is TGTGCCTGGAGACAGTCCCGCACTGAAGCTTTCTTT. Translating gives CAWRQSRTEAFF.

The J gene is TRBJ1-2, the V gene TRBV9; a weak D match, TRBD1 (6 bases). The CDR3 extends over 18 amino acids. Germline V lookup: CDR1 SGDLS, CDR2 YYNGEE. V was clipped by 0 bases and J by 7 bases, with 25 bases between them. CDR3 region: CASSVEGAGGRFLAGYTF. The DNA of the CDR3 is TGTGCCAGCAGCGTAGAAGGGGCCGGGGGGCGCTTCCTAGCTGGCTACACCTTC.

This clone was recorded once. The chain carries TRBV21-1 and TRBJ1-1; the D segment call TRBD1 is taken from the table without a DNA check. TRBV21-1 is a documented pseudogene. CDR3 length equals 17 residues. CDR3 residues: CASSDDEQGGIYTEAFF. CDR3 bases: TGTGCCAGCAGCGACGACGAACAGGGTGGGATTTACACTGAAGCTTTCTTT.

This chain uses TRBV27 with TRBJ1-5; D ambiguous. The CDR3 loop spans 14 amino acids. The germline V gene has CDR1 MNHEY and CDR2 SMNVEV (reference sequence). Between the trimmed V and J ends, which lost 1 base and 0 bases, there was a span of 4 bases. The CDR3 sequence is CASSLFGSNQPQHF. Written as DNA, the CDR3 is TGTGCCAGCAGTTTATTCGGTAGCAATCAGCCCCAGCATTTT.

This clone was detected only once. The V gene is TRBV24-1, the J gene TRBJ2-5; no firm D call. The CDR3 totals 15 residues. Per germline, CDR1 KGHDR and CDR2 SFDVKD. V was pared by 3 bases and J by 5 bases, with 15 bases between. The CDR3, as DNA: TGTGCCACCAGTGATCCTTCTAGTTCCAGCGAGACCCAGTACTTC. It yields the protein CATSDPSSSSETQYF.

The rearrangement joins TRBV5-1 to TRBJ2-1; 8 bases agree with TRBD2. The V gene's germline CDR1 is SGHRS and CDR2 YFSETQ. The V segment lost 4 bases and the J segment 5 bases; nucleotides outside the gene matches: 14. This CDR3 is built from 17 residues. The CDR3 DNA follows: TGCGCCAGCAGCCCCATAAGAGGTAGCGGGACCCACAATGAGCAGTTCTTC. Translation: CASSPIRGSGTHNEQFF.

The chain recombines TRBV27 with TRBJ2-1, with 14 bases fitting TRBD2. Germline assignment: CDR1 MNHEY and CDR2 SMNVEV (reference sequence). CDR3 length equals 20 residues. The V gene end was trimmed by 5 bases and the J gene end by 7 bases; junction bases not matched to a gene: 19. The CDR3 protein is CASSLTFHSPRLAGGNEQFF. The CDR3, as DNA: TGTGCCAGCAGTCTAACCTTCCACTCCCCGCGACTAGCGGGAGGGAATGAGCAGTTCTTC.

The rearrangement uses TRBV5-1 and TRBJ2-5; no clear D gene. Trimming removed 4 bases at V and 5 bases at J, with 15 bases between. The V gene's germline CDR1 is SGHRS and CDR2 YFSETQ. This CDR3 contains 14 residues. CDR3: CASSPSPARETQYF. As DNA, the CDR3 is TGCGCCAGCAGCCCTAGTCCAGCCCGGGAGACCCAGTACTTC.

The chain combines TRBV9 with TRBJ2-5; 7 bases are shared with TRBD1. Trimming removed 4 bases from V and 4 bases from J; junction bases left unmatched: 10. Per germline, CDR1 SGDLS and CDR2 YYNGEE. The CDR3 spans 15 residues. DNA of the CDR3: TGTGCCAGCAGCCCACGACAGGGAATCGTAGAGACCCAGTACTTC. Translation gives CASSPRQGIVETQYF.

This clone appeared a single time. This rearrangement joins TRBV6-4 to TRBJ1-3; tentatively, D is TRBD1 (5 bases). Trimming left V 8 bases short and J 0 bases short, with 11 bases between. The CDR3 length is 14 residues. Per the germline V gene, CDR1 is MRHNA and CDR2 is SNTAGT. Here the CDR3 reads CASSRGNSGNTIYF. CDR3 nucleotide sequence: TGTGCCAGCTCTCGGGGGAACTCTGGAAACACCATATATTTT.

The CDR3 DNA reads as TGTGCCAGCAGCGACCAGGGTTTAGATCAGCCCCAGCATTTT. Translated, it gives CASSDQGLDQPQHF. The chain is built from TRBV7-9 and TRBJ1-5; tentatively, D is TRBD1 (5 bases). The CDR3 has 14 residues. The ends were cut back, 5 bases at V and 5 bases at J, with 13 bases in the middle. Looked up from germline, CDR1 is SEHNR and CDR2 is FQNEAQ (reference sequence).

V gene TRBV5-1 combines with J gene TRBJ2-7; 8 bases are shared with TRBD1. The germline gives CDR1 SGHRS, CDR2 YFSETQ. The CDR3 covers 14 residues. After removal of 0 bases from V and 7 bases from J, the junction contained 6 bases not matched to a gene. The DNA of the CDR3 is TGCGCCAGCAGCTTGGAGGGACAGGACGGGGAGCAGTACTTC. Amino acids: CASSLEGQDGEQYF.

This chain connects TRBV6-6 to TRBJ2-5; 7 bases fit TRBD2. J gave up 1 base and V 4 bases, and 6 bases lay outside the gene matches. Germline-derived CDR1 and CDR2 are MNHNY and SVGAGI (reference sequence). The CDR3 is 15 residues long. The CDR3 is CASSSSSGVQETQYF. The CDR3 DNA is TGTGCCAGCAGTTCGTCCAGCGGGGTCCAAGAGACCCAGTACTTC.